Each of the 26 T cell receptor beta chains below was sequenced from the same sample in a study of shared clonotypes between healthy human individuals. This table comes from immunoSEQ multiplex PCR, and its TCRdb copy is limited to in-frame clones, with some not included. The sample lists under 2,500,000 clones; 90% to 97% were seen once. The sequencing input was naive CD4+ T cells sorted from blood. Stated subset: CD45RA+ positively selected. The receptors were gathered from a man between 18 and 35 years old in good health.

This chain connects TRBV28 to TRBJ1-1; D unresolved. Trimming stripped 6 bases from V and 5 bases from J, with 13 bases between. The CDR3 contains 13 residues. The germline gives CDR1 MDHEN, CDR2 SYDVKM. The CDR3: CASSKVARTEAFF. The CDR3, as DNA: TGTGCCAGCAGCAAGGTCGCCCGGACTGAAGCTTTCTTT. The full variable domain, rest sourced from reference TRBV28 and TRBJ1-1, is DVKVTQSSRYLVKRTGEKVFLECVQDMDHENMFWYRQDPGLGLRLIYFSYDVKMKEKGDIPEGYSVSREKKERFSLILESASTNQTSMYLCASSKVARTEAFFGQGTRLTVV.

The rearrangement links TRBV12-5 to TRBJ2-5; 9 bases are a match to TRBD2. The V and J ends lost 7 bases and 3 bases, in that order; junction bases with no gene match: 6. CDR1 is LGHNT, CDR2 FRNRAP, per germline. The CDR3 loop spans 14 amino acids. Here the CDR3 reads CASAYSGGEETQYF. In DNA form, the CDR3 reads TGTGCTAGTGCTTATAGCGGGGGCGAAGAGACCCAGTACTTC.

The chain combines TRBV27 with TRBJ2-1; D assignment may be TRBD1 or TRBD2 (6 bases each). The V end lost 2 bases, the J end lost 4 bases, and 12 bases lay between the germline ends. This CDR3 has 15 amino acids. Germline V gene data show CDR1 as MNHEY and CDR2 as SMNVEV (reference sequence). CDR3 sequence (DNA): TGTGCCAGCAGTTTAAGGGGGGACCTTTACAATGAGCAGTTCTTC. This gives the protein CASSLRGDLYNEQFF.

The chain joins TRBV4-3 to TRBJ2-3; unclear D gene. The CDR3 consists of 14 residues. CDR1 and CDR2 (germline): LGHNA, YSLEER. Trimming took 0 bases from V and 4 from J, leaving 8 bases between them. CDR3 residues: CASSQEGNADTQYF. CDR3 DNA: TGCGCCAGCAGCCAAGAGGGGAACGCAGATACGCAGTATTTT.

This chain uses TRBV10-2 with TRBJ2-1; TRBD2 aligns across 8 bases. In germline, CDR1 is WSHSY, CDR2 SAAADI. CDR3 length: 16 amino acids. The junction had 9 bases not matched to a gene; V was cut back by 7 bases and J by 1 base. This chain's CDR3 is CASTGGASGSYNEQFF. The CDR3 nucleotides are TGCGCCAGCACCGGGGGGGCTAGCGGATCCTACAATGAGCAGTTCTTC.

This chain links TRBV11-2 with TRBJ1-5; D perhaps matches TRBD1 (6 bases). The CDR3 is 16 residues long. Germline-derived CDR1 and CDR2 are SGHAT and FQNNGV. V was pared by 1 base and J by 3 bases, with 13 bases between. Here the CDR3 reads CASSLVAGTINQPQHF. CDR3 coding DNA: TGTGCCAGCAGCTTAGTCGCGGGGACAATCAATCAGCCCCAGCATTTT.

V and J are TRBV9 and TRBJ2-3; the match to TRBD2 covers 10 bases. After removal of 0 bases from V and 6 bases from J, the junction contained 7 bases not matched to a gene. The CDR3 loop spans 16 amino acids. Looked up from germline, CDR1 is SGDLS and CDR2 is YYNGEE. The CDR3 is CASSVALLAGRDTQYF. The DNA of the CDR3 is TGTGCCAGCAGCGTAGCTTTACTAGCGGGACGGGATACGCAGTATTTT.

The rearrangement links TRBV18 to TRBJ2-5; 7 bases fit TRBD2. The CDR3 extends over 13 amino acids. The ends lost 10 bases at V and 4 bases at J; junction bases unmatched: 9. Germline CDR1 and CDR2: KGHSH and LQKENI. As DNA, the CDR3 is TGTGCCACCCAGCGGGGCCCAGGAGAGACCCAGTACTTC. Translated, it gives CATQRGPGETQYF. Variable domain in full (rest from reference TRBV18 and TRBJ2-5): NAGVMQNPRHLVRRRGQEARLRCSPMKGHSHVYWYRQLPEEGLKFMVYLQKENIIDESGMPKERFSAEFPKEGPSILRIQQVVRGDSAAYFCATQRGPGETQYFGPGTRLLVL.

The chain has TRBV19 and TRBJ1-1, with TRBD1 identical over 7 bases. The CDR3 has 13 residues. V shed 6 bases, J shed 0 bases, and the junction held 1 base outside the gene matches. Germline loops: CDR1 LNHDA, CDR2 SQIVND (reference sequence). Here the CDR3 DNA reads TGTGCCAGTAGGACAGGGATGAACACTGAAGCTTTCTTT. Amino acid sequence: CASRTGMNTEAFF.

The rearrangement uses TRBV28 and TRBJ1-5; D is ambiguous. The CDR3 totals 16 residues. Germline V gives CDR1 MDHEN, CDR2 SYDVKM. The germline V and J ends were trimmed by 4 bases and 1 base, with 14 bases remaining between them. The CDR3 is CASSYPTSSSNQPQHF. As DNA, the CDR3 is TGTGCCAGCAGTTACCCCACGTCCAGCAGCAATCAGCCCCAGCATTTT.

The table lists this clone with a count of one. The rearrangement links TRBV6-5 to TRBJ2-7, with 7 bases matching TRBD1. CDR3 size: 14 residues. Germline V gene lookup returns CDR1 MNHEY and CDR2 SVGAGI. The V and J ends lost 6 bases and 3 bases, in that order; junction bases with no gene match: 8. In nucleotides, the CDR3 is TGTGCCAGCAGCTACACACGACAGGGCTACGAGCAGTACTTC. Translating gives CASSYTRQGYEQYF.

This clone was picked up one time. V gene TRBV18 combines with J gene TRBJ1-2; D is unclear. V lost 2 bases and J 7 bases, leaving 11 bases between the germline ends. The CDR3 extends over 13 amino acids. From germline, CDR1 is KGHSH and CDR2 LQKENI. CDR3 amino acids: CASSPGRSSGYTF. Written as DNA, the CDR3 is TGTGCCAGCTCACCAGGGAGGTCCAGTGGCTACACCTTC.

The V and J genes are TRBV5-6 and TRBJ2-7; 16 positions agree with TRBD2. Germline CDR1 is SGHDT and CDR2 is YYEEEE. The CDR3 extends over 16 amino acids. The V and J ends lost 4 bases and 6 bases, in that order; junction bases with no gene match: 7. In DNA form, the CDR3 reads TGTGCCAGCAGCCCCGGGACTAGCGGGAGGGGGGTCGAGCAGTACTTC. This gives the protein CASSPGTSGRGVEQYF.

As to this clone: Within the sample, other DNA sequences also encode this same CDR3. The V gene is TRBV19, the J gene TRBJ2-5; TRBD2 is a possible D gene (5 bases). This CDR3 has 11 amino acids. Trimming left V 5 bases short and J 5 bases short, with 6 bases between. The germline V gene has CDR1 LNHDA and CDR2 SQIVND (reference sequence). The CDR3 loop reads CASSRGETQYF. The CDR3 bases are TGTGCCAGTAGTCGCGGGGAGACCCAGTACTTC.

The J gene is TRBJ2-7, the V gene TRBV6-6; 13 bases line up with TRBD2. Per germline, CDR1 MNHNY and CDR2 SVGAGI (reference sequence). V lost 8 bases to trimming and J lost 2 bases; unmatched junction nucleotides: 3. This CDR3 comprises 14 residues. CDR3 nucleotide sequence: TGTGCCAGCCAACTAGCGGGAGGGACCTACGAGCAGTACTTC. Translating gives CASQLAGGTYEQYF.

V and J are TRBV5-1 and TRBJ2-1; D is uncertain. Germline CDR1 is SGHRS and CDR2 is YFSETQ. The CDR3 extends over 12 amino acids. V was clipped by 4 bases and J by 7 bases, with 9 bases between them. In DNA, the CDR3 is TGCGCCAGCAGCCGCGTCGATAATGAGCAGTTCTTC. It encodes CASSRVDNEQFF.

This chain connects TRBV15 to TRBJ1-1; 9 positions agree with TRBD1. In germline, CDR1 is LNHNV, CDR2 YYDKDF (reference sequence). The CDR3 has 14 residues. J gave up 1 base and V 4 bases, and 1 base lay outside the gene matches. The CDR3 loop reads CATSTGQGNTEAFF. Written as DNA, the CDR3 is TGTGCCACCAGCACGGGACAGGGGAACACTGAAGCTTTCTTT.

This rearrangement joins TRBV28 to TRBJ2-7; the match to TRBD1 covers 9 bases. From germline, CDR1 is MDHEN and CDR2 SYDVKM. Trimming took 4 bases from V and 2 from J; bases not matched to a gene: 0. This CDR3 is 13 amino acids long. CDR3 region: CASSWTGAYEQYF. The CDR3 DNA reads TGTGCCAGCAGTTGGACAGGGGCCTACGAGCAGTACTTC.

On this clone itself: The sample contains more than one DNA sequence encoding this CDR3. This rearrangement joins TRBV19 to TRBJ1-5; D is unresolved. V lost 6 bases and J 0 bases, leaving 6 bases between the germline ends. Germline loops: CDR1 LNHDA, CDR2 SQIVND (reference sequence). This CDR3 is built from 13 residues. Here the CDR3 reads CASSTVSNQPQHF. The CDR3 DNA is TGTGCCAGTAGCACAGTTAGCAATCAGCCCCAGCATTTT.

The chain uses TRBV2 and TRBJ1-3, with D unresolved. Germline CDR1 reads SNHLY; CDR2 reads FYNNEI. This CDR3 comprises 15 residues. The germline V and J ends were trimmed by 2 bases and 0 bases, with 8 bases remaining between them. CDR3 region: CASSERSVSGNTIYF. Written as DNA, the CDR3 is TGTGCCAGCAGTGAACGGTCAGTCTCTGGAAACACCATATATTTT.

The CDR3 loop is CASRGGTANEQFF. The DNA for the CDR3 is TGTGCCAGCAGGGGGGGCACGGCTAATGAGCAGTTCTTC. The chain has TRBV28 and TRBJ2-1; D is possibly TRBD1 or TRBD2 (6 bases each). The CDR3 covers 13 residues. V lost 6 bases to trimming and J lost 7 bases, with 13 bases between them. Germline CDR1 MDHEN, CDR2 SYDVKM.

V and J are TRBV6-1 and TRBJ2-3; D is unclear. The CDR3 has 14 amino acids. The V end lost 1 base, the J end lost 2 bases, and 7 bases lay between the germline ends. Germline CDR1 MNHNS, CDR2 SASEGT. In DNA, the CDR3 is TGTGCCAGCAGTGAAGGTACATTCACAGATACGCAGTATTTT. Protein product: CASSEGTFTDTQYF.

This clone is a singleton in its sample. The chain links TRBV6-5 to TRBJ1-5; D gene uncertain. The germline gives CDR1 MNHEY, CDR2 SVGAGI. V was cut by 2 bases and J by 11 bases, with 16 bases left in between. The CDR3 runs to 14 residues. CDR3 in DNA: TGTGCCAGCAGTTACGCGTATCAGATTGGGGCCCAGCATTTT. It is translated as CASSYAYQIGAQHF.

This clone was detected only once. The genes are TRBV5-1 and TRBJ2-1; 8 bases are a match to TRBD2. The CDR3 runs 14 residues. Trimming cost V 5 bases and J 6 bases; bases outside gene matches: 7. Germline CDR1 is SGHRS and CDR2 is YFSETQ. For the CDR3, the DNA is TGCGCCAGCAGAGTTAGCGGGACAATCAATGAGCAGTTCTTC. As protein: CASRVSGTINEQFF.

The genes are TRBV7-2 and TRBJ2-1; D gene ambiguous. There are 15 residues in the CDR3. Looked up from germline, CDR1 is SGHTA and CDR2 is FQGNSA. V shed 4 bases and J shed 1 base, with 11 bases lying between them. The CDR3 coding sequence is TGTGCCAGCAGCTCCCTTAGAGGATCCTACAATGAGCAGTTCTTC. This encodes CASSSLRGSYNEQFF.

This rearrangement joins TRBV6-6 to TRBJ2-2; 8 bases map to TRBD1. CDR1 and CDR2 from the germline V gene are MNHNY and SVGAGI (reference sequence). Trimming cost V 6 bases and J 7 bases; bases outside gene matches: 10. This CDR3 is 15 amino acids long. The CDR3 loop reads CASRTGTGQGGELFF. CDR3 coding DNA: TGTGCCAGCAGAACCGGGACCGGACAGGGCGGGGAGCTGTTTTTT.